This TCR beta chain was sequenced during a study of somatic mutations in cytotoxic T cells in rheumatoid arthritis. About the research overall: Using a FACSAria II or Sony SH800, a portion of the V beta antibody-stained T-cell populations were flow-sorted at nearly 100% purity, and among those populations were V beta1+ cells that were then sequenced for TCRB. Study-level points and caveats: There were about an eighth of the roughly 65 patients in whom the largest CD8+ clone exceeded 20% of CD8+ cells.

Both CD4+ and CD8+ cells were separated through positive magnetic bead selection, and their purity was verified using flow cytometry. Profiling relied on immunoSEQ multiplex PCR, and the TCRdb table lists in-frame clones only, not all of them. The repertoire holds about 6,900 clones, with about 70% as singletons. This clone has just one count. As yet, its antigen is unknown. Germline CDR1 SGHDT, CDR2 YYEEEE. The CDR3 totals 17 residues. Trimming took 1 base from V and 4 from J; bases not matched to a gene: 7. The sequenced sample consisted of CD8+ T cells sorted from blood. This clonotype was obtained from an adult with rheumatoid arthritis. The rearrangement links TRBV5-6 to TRBJ2-7; 14 bases map to TRBD2. For the CDR3, the DNA is TGTGCCAGCAGCTTGTCGGTCGGGACTAGCGGGAGATACGAGCAGTACTTC. Protein: CASSLSVGTSGRYEQYF.